The 31 T cell receptor beta chains given below trace back to one sample, sequenced in a study of blood T cell repertoires in COVID-19. Data came from immunoSEQ multiplex PCR; TCRdb stores just in-frame clones and leaves some out. Of about 170,000 clones listed, about 87% are singletons. Sequencing was carried out using peripheral blood. The source of these receptors is an elderly woman with COVID-19, enrolled during active disease.

As to this clone: Mismatch with germline at one junction end may stem from a read error. The chain employs TRBV6-5 and TRBJ1-2, with D uncertain. Germline V gene sequence: CDR1 MNHEY, CDR2 SVGAGI. This CDR3 has 15 residues. CDR3 sequence (DNA): TGTGCCAGCAGTCACTCCCAGGCTTTTAACTATGGCTACACCTTC. Residues: CASSHSQAFNYGYTF.

CDR3 coding DNA: TGTGCCAGCAGTCCATCGGGACAGGGGCGGAGCGGGGAGCTGTTTTTT. Amino acid sequence: CASSPSGQGRSGELFF. J is TRBJ2-2 and V is TRBV27; 10 bases line up with TRBD1. Germline CDR1 is MNHEY and CDR2 is SMNVEV (reference sequence). Trimming cost V 5 bases and J 7 bases; bases outside gene matches: 10. CDR3 size: 16 residues.

This sequence joins TRBV5-1 and TRBJ2-3, with TRBD2 identical over 7 bases. The germline CDR1 and CDR2 sequences are SGHRS and YFSETQ. V was pared by 0 bases and J by 4 bases, with 2 bases of the junction left unmatched. CDR3 size: 14 residues. Here the CDR3 DNA reads TGCGCCAGCAGCTTGGCGGGAGGAGCAGATACGCAGTATTTT. As protein: CASSLAGGADTQYF.

The V call is TRBV9, the J call TRBJ2-1; 13 bases agree with TRBD2. CDR3 length: 20 amino acids. Looked up from germline, CDR1 is SGDLS and CDR2 is YYNGEE. Trimming removed 3 bases from V and 0 bases from J; junction bases left unmatched: 12. The chain's CDR3 is CASSALGGLAGQSSYNEQFF. In DNA, the CDR3 is TGTGCCAGCAGCGCCTTGGGGGGACTAGCGGGACAGAGCTCCTACAATGAGCAGTTCTTC.

The V call is TRBV19, the J call TRBJ1-1, with TRBD1 as a possible D gene (5 bases). V lost 4 bases to trimming and J lost 5 bases, with 8 bases between them. The CDR3 loop spans 12 amino acids. The germline gives CDR1 LNHDA, CDR2 SQIVND (reference sequence). The CDR3 region is CASSNRQTEAFF. Here the CDR3 DNA reads TGTGCCAGTAGTAATCGACAGACTGAAGCTTTCTTT.

The rearrangement links TRBV4-1 to TRBJ1-6; no definite D call. Germline CDR1 and CDR2: MGHRA and YSYEKL. The CDR3 is 16 residues long. The germline V and J ends were trimmed by 0 bases and 8 bases, with 14 bases remaining between them. CDR3: CASSQDFGSDYSPLHF. Here the CDR3 DNA reads TGCGCCAGCAGCCAAGACTTTGGCTCCGATTATTCACCCCTCCACTTT.

The genes are TRBV6-5 and TRBJ1-1, with a tentative D call TRBD1 (5 bases). This CDR3 contains 15 residues. Germline V lookup: CDR1 MNHEY, CDR2 SVGAGI. Trimming cost V 5 bases and J 4 bases, with 17 bases left between them. The CDR3 reads CASSKGILSITEAFF. CDR3 nucleotides: TGTGCCAGCAGTAAGGGGATTTTAAGTATCACTGAAGCTTTCTTT.

This CDR3 is CASSLGLQNTEAFF. As DNA, the CDR3 is TGTGCCAGCAGCTTAGGGCTCCAGAACACTGAAGCTTTCTTT. V gene TRBV7-2 combines with J gene TRBJ1-1; D unresolved. V lost 1 base, J lost 1 base, and 7 bases lay in between. Germline CDR1 is SGHTA and CDR2 is FQGNSA. CDR3 size: 14 residues.

The chain combines TRBV6-4 with TRBJ2-1; 14 bases map to TRBD2. Germline V gene sequence: CDR1 MRHNA, CDR2 SNTAGT. V dropped 4 bases and J dropped 9; count of bases not matched to a gene: 5. The CDR3 runs to 15 residues. The CDR3 is CASSGGTSGRGEQFF. The CDR3 DNA sequence: TGTGCCAGCAGTGGAGGGACTAGCGGGAGAGGTGAGCAGTTCTTC.

The CDR3 protein is CASSLESIAMNTEAFF. The CDR3 nucleotides are TGTGCCAGCAGCTTAGAATCGATTGCTATGAACACTGAAGCTTTCTTT. The V gene is TRBV7-6, the J gene TRBJ1-1; D call uncertain. Trimming pared 1 base from V and 0 bases from J, leaving 12 bases between. The CDR3 runs to 16 residues. CDR1 and CDR2 (germline): SGHVS, FNYEAQ.

This chain connects TRBV4-2 to TRBJ2-3; D gene uncertain. V shed 1 base and J shed 3 bases, with 17 bases lying between them. This CDR3 spans 17 amino acids. Germline V CDR1 and CDR2: LGHNA, YNFKEQ. The DNA for the CDR3 is TGTGCCAGCAGCCAAGCTACCGGCGGAGACGTAACAGATACGCAGTATTTT. This gives the protein CASSQATGGDVTDTQYF.

The V and J genes are TRBV4-2 and TRBJ2-2; no definite D call. V lost 0 bases and J 4 bases, leaving 9 bases between the germline ends. CDR1 is LGHNA and CDR2 is YNFKEQ in the germline V gene. The CDR3 consists of 15 residues. CDR3 protein: CASSQERHPTGELFF. CDR3 DNA sequence: TGTGCCAGCAGCCAAGAGCGCCACCCCACCGGGGAGCTGTTTTTT.

This chain joins TRBV11-1 and TRBJ1-6; TRBD1 matches at 9 bases. CDR3 length equals 16 residues. Germline V gives CDR1 SGHAT, CDR2 FQDESV (reference sequence). V was pared by 2 bases and J by 7 bases, with 6 bases of the junction left unmatched. The CDR3 DNA follows: TGTGCCAGCAGCTTAAACACAGGGGGCTGGAATTCACCCCTCCACTTT. Translation: CASSLNTGGWNSPLHF.

The V and J genes are TRBV28 and TRBJ1-3, with TRBD1 as a possible D gene (6 bases). Germline assignment: CDR1 MDHEN and CDR2 SYDVKM. V lost 4 bases and J lost 3, with 16 bases in between. The length of the CDR3 is 16 residues. CDR3 bases: TGTGCCAGCAGTTCCCCAGGGGAGGGCCTTGGAAACACCATATATTTT. Translated: CASSSPGEGLGNTIYF.

V and J are TRBV5-4 and TRBJ2-7, with TRBD1 as a possible D gene (5 bases). The CDR3 contains 13 residues. Per the germline V gene, CDR1 is SGHNT and CDR2 is YYREEE (reference sequence). Between the trimmed V and J ends, which lost 3 bases and 7 bases, there was a span of 14 bases. CDR3 sequence: CASSSLQGREQYF. CDR3 coding DNA: TGTGCCAGCAGCTCCCTTCAGGGAAGGGAGCAGTACTTC.

This clone has only one observation. The chain uses TRBV24-1 and TRBJ2-3; D not resolved. The CDR3 has 14 residues. With 0 bases removed from V and 2 bases from J, the gap between germline ends came to 5 bases. Germline CDR1 is KGHDR and CDR2 is SFDVKD. The CDR3 reads CATSDLADTDTQYF. The CDR3 region has the DNA TGTGCCACCAGTGATTTGGCAGACACAGATACGCAGTATTTT.

The rearrangement joins TRBV29-1 to TRBJ2-3; 11 bases agree with TRBD1. The germline CDR1 and CDR2 sequences are SQVTM and ANQGSEA. The CDR3 consists of 16 residues. The junction had 9 bases not matched to a gene; V was cut back by 3 bases and J by 4 bases. CDR3 sequence (DNA): TGCAGCGTTGAGGACAGGGGGCCCTCCACACCAGATACGCAGTATTTT. Amino acid sequence: CSVEDRGPSTPDTQYF.

In this sample, this clone turned up a few times. This chain links TRBV4-2 with TRBJ1-6; no firm D call. The CDR3 spans 14 residues. Germline-derived CDR1 and CDR2 are LGHNA and YNFKEQ. Trimming took off 2 bases at V and 8 bases at J, with 10 bases between the two ends. CDR3 sequence reads: CASSQSNSYSPLHF. The DNA of the CDR3 is TGTGCCAGCAGCCAATCTAACAGCTATTCACCCCTCCACTTT.

V is TRBV6-1 and J is TRBJ2-4; TRBD1 matches 8 bases. CDR3 length: 15 amino acids. Trimming cost V 2 bases and J 9 bases; bases outside gene matches: 9. Germline loops: CDR1 MNHNS, CDR2 SASEGT. CDR3 coding DNA: TGTGCCAGCAGTGAAAAGGGCAGGGGGCTGGCCATTCAGTACTTC. It encodes CASSEKGRGLAIQYF.

CDR3 nucleotide sequence: TGCGCCAGCAGCTTGAATTCCATGCAGGGCGAAGCTTTCTTT. Its protein is CASSLNSMQGEAFF. The chain employs TRBV5-1 and TRBJ1-1, with a tentative D call TRBD1 (5 bases). CDR1 and CDR2 from the germline V gene are SGHRS and YFSETQ. The CDR3 is made up of 14 amino acids. V was shortened by 1 base and J by 8 bases, with 15 bases between the two germline ends.

The chain is built from TRBV6-4 and TRBJ2-7; 8 bases are shared with TRBD1. With 4 bases clipped from V and 1 base from J, the junction kept 6 bases outside the gene matches. Germline CDR1 MRHNA, CDR2 SNTAGT. The CDR3 is 15 amino acids. Here the CDR3 DNA reads TGTGCCAGCAGTGGGTTACAGGGGGGATCCTACGAGCAGTACTTC. This gives the protein CASSGLQGGSYEQYF.

Concerning this clone itself: The same CDR3 can be traced to other DNA sequences in this sample. This chain uses TRBV7-2 with TRBJ2-1, with a weak D call TRBD2 (6 bases). CDR1 is SGHTA and CDR2 is FQGNSA in the germline V gene. The V end lost 4 bases, the J end lost 4 bases, and 11 bases lay between the germline ends. The CDR3 consists of 14 residues. CDR3 DNA: TGTGCCAGCAGCTACCGGGACTCATACAATGAGCAGTTCTTC. This codes for CASSYRDSYNEQFF.

The chain joins TRBV11-3 to TRBJ2-3; 12 bases line up with TRBD2. Trimming took 5 bases from V and 3 from J; bases not matched to a gene: 9. CDR3 size: 17 residues. In germline, CDR1 is SGHNT, CDR2 YENEEA. The DNA for the CDR3 is TGTGCCAGCAGCGAAACAACAGGGACTAGCGGGACAGATACGCAGTATTTT. Its protein product is CASSETTGTSGTDTQYF.

This clone was recorded a few times. This chain joins TRBV21-1 and TRBJ1-2. TRBV21-1 is labeled a pseudogene. This CDR3 spans 16 amino acids. This CDR3 reads CASSQWRGSHIYGYTF. CDR3 coding DNA: TGTGCCAGCAGCCAATGGCGCGGCAGCCACATCTATGGCTACACCTTC.

The chain uses TRBV10-3 and TRBJ2-2; possible D gene TRBD1, 5 bases. The CDR3 spans 20 residues. The germline V and J ends were trimmed by 4 bases and 1 base, with 25 bases remaining between them. Germline CDR1 reads ENHRY; CDR2 reads SYGVKD. The CDR3 here is CAISASKGRNLQENTGELFF. CDR3 coding DNA: TGTGCCATCAGTGCCTCTAAGGGGCGAAACCTACAAGAGAACACCGGGGAGCTGTTTTTT.

The chain carries TRBV11-2 and TRBJ2-7; D ambiguous. V was pared by 5 bases and J by 4 bases, with 9 bases between. The V gene's germline CDR1 is SGHAT and CDR2 FQNNGV. CDR3 length: 12 residues. The chain's CDR3 is CASSTFQYEQYF. The CDR3 DNA is TGTGCCAGCAGCACCTTTCAGTACGAGCAGTACTTC.

This clone appeared a single time. V is TRBV28 and J is TRBJ1-2; D not certain. The CDR3 is made up of 11 amino acids. Trimming shortened V by 5 bases and J by 7 bases, and 8 bases separated the two germline ends. Germline lookup yields CDR1 MDHEN and CDR2 SYDVKM. The DNA of the CDR3 is TGTGCCAGCAGTCCAGACTCTGGCTACACCTTC. Amino acids: CASSPDSGYTF.

The rearrangement joins TRBV27 to TRBJ1-5; 8 nucleotides line up with TRBD1. With 6 bases clipped from V and 4 bases from J, the junction kept 5 bases outside the gene matches. CDR1 and CDR2 (germline): MNHEY, SMNVEV (reference sequence). The CDR3 sequence is 14 residues long. The CDR3 sequence: CASSLTGGNQPQHF. CDR3 DNA: TGTGCCAGCAGCCTCACAGGGGGGAATCAGCCCCAGCATTTT.

The chain is built from TRBV18 and TRBJ2-1; 7 bases map to TRBD1. CDR1 is KGHSH and CDR2 is LQKENI in the germline V gene. Trimming at V came to 3 bases and at J to 4 bases, leaving 3 bases not matched to a gene. The CDR3 sequence is 14 residues long. In DNA form, the CDR3 reads TGTGCCAGCTCACCTAGGGACAGTTACAATGAGCAGTTCTTC. Its protein product is CASSPRDSYNEQFF.

J is TRBJ2-1 and V is TRBV5-1; 10 bases agree with TRBD2. V was pared by 3 bases and J by 6 bases, with 18 bases of the junction left unmatched. The CDR3 runs 19 residues. Germline values: CDR1 SGHRS, CDR2 YFSETQ. CDR3 sequence: CASSSLVPSGRAIVNEQFF. The CDR3, as DNA: TGCGCCAGCAGCTCGCTTGTCCCCAGCGGGAGGGCCATTGTCAATGAGCAGTTCTTC.

V and J are TRBV27 and TRBJ1-1, with D possibly being TRBD1 (6 bases). Germline V gene data show CDR1 as MNHEY and CDR2 as SMNVEV (reference sequence). The CDR3 runs 14 residues. The ends were cut back, 6 bases at V and 2 bases at J, with 13 bases in the middle. CDR3: CASSLNRVNTEAFF. In DNA, the CDR3 is TGTGCCAGCAGCCTAAACAGGGTCAACACTGAAGCTTTCTTT.